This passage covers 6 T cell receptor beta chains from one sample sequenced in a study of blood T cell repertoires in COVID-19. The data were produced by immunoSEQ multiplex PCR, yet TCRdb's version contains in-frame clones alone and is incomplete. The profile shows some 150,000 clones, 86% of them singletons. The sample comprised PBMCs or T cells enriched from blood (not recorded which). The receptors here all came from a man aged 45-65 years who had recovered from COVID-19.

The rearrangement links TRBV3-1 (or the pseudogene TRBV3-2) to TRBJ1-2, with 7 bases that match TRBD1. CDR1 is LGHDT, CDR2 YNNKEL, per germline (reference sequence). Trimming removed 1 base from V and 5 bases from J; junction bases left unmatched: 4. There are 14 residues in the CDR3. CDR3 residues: CASSQVSGGYGYTF. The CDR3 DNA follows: TGTGCCAGCAGCCAAGTCTCAGGGGGTTATGGCTACACCTTC.

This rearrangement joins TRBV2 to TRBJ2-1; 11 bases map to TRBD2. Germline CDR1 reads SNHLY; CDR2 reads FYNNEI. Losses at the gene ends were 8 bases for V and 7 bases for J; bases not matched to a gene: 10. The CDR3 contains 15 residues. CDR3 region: CASPDGTSGRNEQFF. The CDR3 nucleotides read TGTGCCAGCCCTGACGGAACTAGCGGGAGAAATGAGCAGTTCTTC.

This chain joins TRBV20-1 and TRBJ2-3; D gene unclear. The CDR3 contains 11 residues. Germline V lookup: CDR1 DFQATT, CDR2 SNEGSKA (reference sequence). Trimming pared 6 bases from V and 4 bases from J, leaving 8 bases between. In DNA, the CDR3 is TGCAGTGCCGAATTAGCAGATACGCAGTATTTT. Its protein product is CSAELADTQYF.

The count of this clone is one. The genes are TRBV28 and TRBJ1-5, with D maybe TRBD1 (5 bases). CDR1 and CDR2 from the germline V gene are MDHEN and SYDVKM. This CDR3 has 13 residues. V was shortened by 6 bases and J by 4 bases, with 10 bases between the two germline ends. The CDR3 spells CASRDTANQPQHF. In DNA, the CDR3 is TGTGCCAGCAGGGACACGGCAAATCAGCCCCAGCATTTT.

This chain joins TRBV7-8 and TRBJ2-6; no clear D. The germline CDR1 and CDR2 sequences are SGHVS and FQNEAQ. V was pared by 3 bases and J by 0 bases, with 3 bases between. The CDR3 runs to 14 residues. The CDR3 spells CASSFSSGANVLTF. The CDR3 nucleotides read TGTGCCAGCAGCTTTAGCTCTGGGGCCAACGTCCTGACTTTC.

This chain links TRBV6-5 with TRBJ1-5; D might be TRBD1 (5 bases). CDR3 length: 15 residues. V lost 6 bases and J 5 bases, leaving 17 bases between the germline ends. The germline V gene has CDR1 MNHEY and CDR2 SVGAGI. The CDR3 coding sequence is TGTGCCAGCAGCAACTCCGGGGGGAGGCATCAGCCCCAGCATTTT. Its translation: CASSNSGGRHQPQHF.